Below are 10 T cell receptor beta chains sequenced from a single sample in a study of T-cell reconstitution after alpha-beta-depleted transplantation in children. The TCRbeta library incorporated unique molecular identifiers. MiXCR, run by TCRdb on the PCR reads, gives a single entry per CDR3 protein. This sample yields over 90,000 distinct CDR3 sequences, of which under 7% are seen a single time; 5.5% to 7% belongs to the top ten. The starting material was PBMCs, mostly from graft donor cells, obtained 60 days after TCRalphabeta/CD19-depleted stem cell transplant. These receptors all stem from a female patient aged 2 to 10 who had a stem cell transplant for Fanconi anemia, so the T cells may come from the graft donor.

This clonotype was seen more than once but under ten times. V is TRBV14 and J is TRBJ2-7; D possibly corresponds to TRBD2 (6 bases). Germline V gene data show CDR1 as SGHDN and CDR2 as FVKESK. Trimming removed 1 base at V and 3 bases at J, with 10 bases between. The CDR3 is made up of 14 amino acids. The CDR3, as DNA: TGTGCCAGCAGCCAAGGGGGGAGGTTCTACGAGCAGTACTTC. Translated: CASSQGGRFYEQYF.

Concerning this clonotype: This may be a read error, as it is one base from a much larger clone. The CDR3 does not close with the conserved phenylalanine or tryptophan, likely indicating a read error. This chain uses TRBV20-1 with TRBJ2-3, with no clear D. The germline V gene encodes CDR1 DFQATT and CDR2 SNEGSKA (reference sequence). CDR3 length equals 14 residues. Between the trimmed V and J ends, which lost 3 bases and 0 bases, there was a span of 10 bases. This CDR3 is CSARAAPSTDTQYY. CDR3 sequence (DNA): TGCAGTGCTAGGGCAGCACCTAGCACAGATACGCAGTATTAT.

This clonotype was picked up many times. The rearrangement joins TRBV12-3 or TRBV12-4 to TRBJ1-6, with D unclear. Trimming removed 3 bases from V and 13 bases from J, with 19 bases in between. The CDR3 sequence is 15 residues long. The CDR3 spells CASSLVEPGSSPLHF. DNA of the CDR3: TGTGCCAGCAGTTTGGTTGAGCCCGGTTCGTCCCCCCTCCACTTT.

Many counts were recorded for this clonotype. The chain has TRBV18 and TRBJ2-7; D perhaps matches TRBD1 (6 bases). This CDR3 region has 15 residues. Germline V lookup: CDR1 KGHSH, CDR2 LQKENI. The ends were cut back, 2 bases at V and 4 bases at J, with 15 bases in the middle. The DNA for the CDR3 is TGTGCCAGCTCACCAATTGCAAGACAGGTTTACGAGCAGTACTTC. Translating it yields CASSPIARQVYEQYF.

This clonotype was counted ten times or more. V is TRBV19 and J is TRBJ2-1; 9 bases align to TRBD2. This CDR3 comprises 16 residues. J was trimmed by 1 base and V by 4 bases; bases with no gene match: 5. Germline V gives CDR1 LNHDA, CDR2 SQIVND (reference sequence). CDR3 sequence: CASSTRLAASYNEQFF. In DNA, the CDR3 is TGTGCCAGTAGTACGAGACTAGCGGCATCCTACAATGAGCAGTTCTTC.

This clonotype came up many times. V usage is TRBV5-1 and J usage is TRBJ2-1; 7 bases agree with TRBD2. The ends lost 1 base at V and 3 bases at J; junction bases unmatched: 10. The CDR3 spans 17 residues. Germline assignment: CDR1 SGHRS and CDR2 YFSETQ. In DNA form, the CDR3 reads TGCGCCAGCAGCTTGAGCCCCACAGCGGGACTCTACAATGAGCAGTTCTTC. As protein: CASSLSPTAGLYNEQFF.

This clonotype was found many times. The V call is TRBV12-3 or TRBV12-4, the J call TRBJ1-1; D is unresolved. V was shortened by 6 bases and J by 5 bases, with 16 bases between the two germline ends. CDR3 length: 14 residues. CDR3 DNA: TGTGCCAGCAGCATTAAAGGAAGTCGAACTGAAGCTTTCTTT. Protein sequence: CASSIKGSRTEAFF.

This clonotype was seen ten or more times. V and J are TRBV5-1 and TRBJ2-1; 9 bases agree with TRBD2. This CDR3 contains 20 residues. Looked up from germline, CDR1 is SGHRS and CDR2 is YFSETQ. The V gene end was trimmed by 0 bases and the J gene end by 0 bases; junction bases not matched to a gene: 13. DNA of the CDR3: TGCGCCAGCAGCTTGGGCGCAGGGGCCGGCGGGAGGGCCTCCTACAATGAGCAGTTCTTC. Its protein product is CASSLGAGAGGRASYNEQFF.

This clonotype came up many times. The chain is built from TRBV5-1 and TRBJ1-2; TRBD1 matches at 8 bases. The germline CDR1 and CDR2 sequences are SGHRS and YFSETQ. The V and J ends lost 2 bases and 6 bases, in that order; junction bases with no gene match: 6. The CDR3 runs 14 residues. This chain's CDR3 is CASSFLQTGDGYTF. CDR3 DNA sequence: TGCGCCAGCAGCTTCCTACAGACAGGGGATGGCTACACCTTC.

In this sample, this clonotype turned up many times. This sequence joins TRBV29-1 and TRBJ2-1, with TRBD2 matching over 7 bases. This CDR3 region has 14 residues. The V segment lost 7 bases and the J segment 7 bases; nucleotides outside the gene matches: 13. CDR1 and CDR2 from the germline V gene are SQVTM and ANQGSEA. The CDR3 bases are TGCAGCGCCAGCGGGATCGTTGGAATTAATGAGCAGTTCTTC. Translated: CSASGIVGINEQFF.